Listed here is a single T cell receptor beta chain. The germline V gene encodes CDR1 SGHRS and CDR2 YFSETQ. The germline V and J ends were trimmed by 0 bases and 4 bases, with 10 bases remaining between them. This CDR3 is 14 amino acids long. The data were obtained in a study of T-cell reconstitution after alpha-beta-depleted transplantation in children. Unique molecular identifiers were used to barcode this TCRbeta library. TCRdb reprocessed the PCR reads with MiXCR, giving one entry per CDR3 protein. Altogether 700,000 to 950,000 distinct CDR3 sequences are present, roughly 15% being singletons, with the ten largest covering 5%.

This TCR was sampled from a male patient under 18 who had a stem cell transplant for acute lymphoblastic leukemia, so the T cells may come from the graft donor. The chain couples TRBV5-1 to TRBJ1-2; no clear D. The sequencing used PBMCs, mostly from graft donor cells, collected 360 days after TCRalphabeta/CD19-depleted stem cell transplant. CDR3 in amino acids: CASSLVPQSYGYTF. CDR3 coding DNA: TGCGCCAGCAGCTTGGTTCCGCAGAGCTATGGCTACACCTTC. Full variable domain (rest looked up from reference TRBV5-1 and TRBJ1-2): KAGVTQTPRYLIKTRGQQVTLSCSPISGHRSVSWYQQTPGQGLQFLFEYFSETQRNKGNFPGRFSGRQFSNSRSEMNVSTLELGDSALYLCASSLVPQSYGYTFGSGTRLTVV.